This T cell receptor (beta chain) was profiled in a study of blood T cells in healthy people across ages. Study conclusions and caveats: Researchers report that TCR beta diversity correlated strongly with naive T cell percentage. Older individuals had lower TCR beta diversity per million T cells (the decline was roughly linear). Compared with aged donors, long-lived donors showed fewer expanded clones, suggesting selection.

Isolated per sample were at least 6 million PBMCs. Per germline, CDR1 SGHAT and CDR2 FQDESV (reference sequence). The CDR3 has 15 residues. Next came a second PCR, run for about 7 to 12 cycles, which used a sample-barcoded 5' primer along with a J-beta primer mix. Via MiXCR, TCRdb re-called the 5' RACE reads, giving one row per CDR3 protein. The sample consists of fewer than 2 million distinct CDR3 sequences, around 40% of them appearing once. This clonotype was recorded a few times. Its antigen is not known. The junction departs from germline at one end; a sequencing error may be responsible. The source is a human donor in good health. Sequenced input: blood. The chain has TRBV11-1 and TRBJ2-5; TRBD2 matches at 8 bases. DNA for the CDR3: TGTGCCAGCAGCGATAGAGCGGGGGCCCAAGGGACCCAGTACTTC. It translates to CASSDRAGAQGTQYF.